One and the same sample provided the 25 T cell receptor beta chains below, sequenced in a study of OX40 agonist ivuxolimab in advanced cancers. Sequenced by immunoSEQ multiplex PCR; TCRdb stores in-frame clones only, minus some. In the table there are approximately 70,000 clones, 70% to 90% of which are singletons. Sequences were derived from CD4+ or CD8+ T cells sorted from blood, sampled in a trial of the OX40 agonist ivuxolimab. Receptor source: an adult with an advanced solid tumor such as melanoma, head and neck, liver or kidney cancer.

The chain couples TRBV2 to TRBJ2-5, with a tentative D call TRBD2 (5 bases). The V end lost 9 bases, the J end lost 5 bases, and 16 bases lay between the germline ends. Germline-derived CDR1 and CDR2 are SNHLY and FYNNEI. The CDR3 contains 13 residues. The CDR3 DNA reads TGTGCCAGTTCGAAGGAGGCCAGGGAGACCCAGTACTTC. Amino acids: CASSKEARETQYF.

Here the CDR3 DNA reads TGCGCCAGCAGCTTAACCGGGACAACCGCCTACGAGCAGTACTTC. Translating gives CASSLTGTTAYEQYF. The J gene is TRBJ2-7, the V gene TRBV5-1, with D perhaps matching TRBD1 (6 bases). The CDR3 length is 15 residues. Germline V CDR1 and CDR2: SGHRS, YFSETQ. Trimming took 2 bases from V and 2 from J, leaving 14 bases between them. Full variable domain (outside the CDR3, taken from reference TRBV5-1 and TRBJ2-7): KAGVTQTPRYLIKTRGQQVTLSCSPISGHRSVSWYQQTPGQGLQFLFEYFSETQRNKGNFPGRFSGRQFSNSRSEMNVSTLELGDSALYLCASSLTGTTAYEQYFGPGTRLTVT.

The genes are TRBV6-5 and TRBJ1-6, with TRBD1 matching over 7 bases. Looked up from germline, CDR1 is MNHEY and CDR2 is SVGAGI. The CDR3 extends over 16 amino acids. The junction had 9 bases not matched to a gene; V was cut back by 4 bases and J by 6 bases. CDR3 nucleotide sequence: TGTGCCAGCAGTTCCCGACAGGGAAGCTTTAATTCACCCCTCCACTTT. Its translation is CASSSRQGSFNSPLHF.

The gene calls are TRBV10-1 and TRBJ2-2; the D gene is possibly TRBD2 (6 bases). The CDR3 totals 14 residues. From germline, CDR1 is WNHNN and CDR2 SYGVQD (reference sequence). Trimming removed 6 bases from V and 3 bases from J, with 11 bases in between. CDR3: CASSRGSDTGELFF. For the CDR3, the DNA is TGCGCCAGCAGCCGGGGGTCGGACACCGGGGAGCTGTTTTTT.

The count of this clone is one. The chain uses TRBV14 and TRBJ2-3; 7 bases match TRBD1. This CDR3 region has 16 residues. Trimming took 0 bases from V and 2 from J; bases not matched to a gene: 5. Germline V CDR1 and CDR2: SGHDN, FVKESK. This chain's CDR3 is CASSQERDRYTDTQYF. CDR3 nucleotide sequence: TGTGCCAGCAGCCAAGAAAGGGACAGATACACAGATACGCAGTATTTT.

A remark on this clone: Other DNA sequences in the sample encode the same CDR3. This sequence joins TRBV18 and TRBJ1-1; TRBD1 matches at 7 bases. Germline CDR1 KGHSH, CDR2 LQKENI. Unmatched junction bases numbered 1, after V lost 3 bases and J lost 0 bases. The CDR3 is 14 amino acids. CDR3 DNA: TGTGCCAGCTCACCCCAGGGGGTGAACACTGAAGCTTTCTTT. Protein: CASSPQGVNTEAFF.

The chain joins TRBV5-1 to TRBJ2-3; 8 bases fit TRBD1. With 0 bases clipped from V and 3 bases from J, the junction kept 3 bases outside the gene matches. The length of the CDR3 is 15 residues. CDR1 is SGHRS and CDR2 is YFSETQ in the germline V gene. CDR3 residues: CASSLDRGETDTQYF. The DNA of the CDR3 is TGCGCCAGCAGCTTGGACAGGGGGGAAACAGATACGCAGTATTTT.

The chain combines TRBV5-1 with TRBJ2-1, with 9 nucleotides matching TRBD1. Germline CDR1 and CDR2: SGHRS and YFSETQ. The CDR3 runs to 15 residues. Trimming at V came to 1 base and at J to 5 bases, leaving 4 bases not matched to a gene. CDR3 DNA sequence: TGCGCCAGCAGCTTGAGGACAGGGGTTAACAATGAGCAGTTCTTC. The encoded protein is CASSLRTGVNNEQFF.

Worth noting for this clone: The junction shows a germline mismatch at one end, possibly a read error. J is TRBJ1-1 and V is TRBV11-2, with D perhaps matching TRBD1 (6 bases). CDR3 length: 16 residues. The germline CDR1 and CDR2 sequences are SGHAT and FQNNGV. The CDR3 DNA reads TGTGCCAGCAGCTTTCAGTCGGGGGCAGCGAACATTGAAGCTTTCTTT. This encodes CASSFQSGAANIEAFF.

This chain links TRBV18 with TRBJ2-1; the match to TRBD2 covers 10 bases. The germline V gene encodes CDR1 KGHSH and CDR2 LQKENI. With V trimmed by 4 bases and J by 8 bases, 5 bases remained unmatched. The CDR3 spans 14 residues. The CDR3 nucleotides are TGTGCCAGCTCACGGGGACTAGCGAGCGATGAGCAGTTCTTC. This encodes CASSRGLASDEQFF. The full variable domain, completed using reference TRBV18 and TRBJ2-1, is NAGVMQNPRHLVRRRGQEARLRCSPMKGHSHVYWYRQLPEEGLKFMVYLQKENIIDESGMPKERFSAEFPKEGPSILRIQQVVRGDSAAYFCASSRGLASDEQFFGPGTRLTVL.

This clone appeared once. The J gene is TRBJ2-5, the V gene TRBV30; D uncertain. Per germline, CDR1 GTSNPN and CDR2 SVGIG (reference sequence). With 0 bases removed from V and 2 bases from J, the gap between germline ends came to 10 bases. The CDR3 extends over 14 amino acids. CDR3 amino acids: CAWSVHPAQETQYF. In nucleotides, the CDR3 is TGTGCCTGGAGTGTACATCCAGCACAAGAGACCCAGTACTTC. Variable domain in full (rest from reference TRBV30 and TRBJ2-5): SQTIHQWPATLVQPVGSPLSLECTVEGTSNPNLYWYRQAAGRGLQLLFYSVGIGQISSEVPQNLSASRPQDRQFILSSKKLLLSDSGFYLCAWSVHPAQETQYFGPGTRLLVL.

This chain uses TRBV4-1 with TRBJ1-1; D is undetermined. The CDR3 has 13 residues. The germline CDR1 and CDR2 sequences are MGHRA and YSYEKL. V lost 6 bases, J lost 6 bases, and 14 bases lay in between. The DNA of the CDR3 is TGCGCCAGCAGTGGGGTGGGGTCGGCTGAAGCTTTCTTT. Translation gives CASSGVGSAEAFF.

In this sample, this clone turned up once. The rearrangement links TRBV6-5 to TRBJ1-1, with D possibly matching TRBD1 (5 bases). The CDR3 extends over 14 amino acids. Germline CDR1 MNHEY, CDR2 SVGAGI. Trimming removed 7 bases at V and 2 bases at J, with 14 bases between. In DNA form, the CDR3 reads TGTGCCAGCACTCCCCCAGGGTATAACACTGAAGCTTTCTTT. This encodes CASTPPGYNTEAFF.

J is TRBJ2-5 and V is TRBV2; D call uncertain. Trimming took 0 bases from V and 5 from J, leaving 10 bases between them. CDR1 SNHLY and CDR2 FYNNEI come from the germline V gene. This CDR3 spans 14 amino acids. The CDR3 DNA follows: TGTGCCAGCAGTGAAGCGTCTAGTGGGGAGACCCAGTACTTC. Translation: CASSEASSGETQYF. Drawing the rest from reference TRBV2 and TRBJ2-5, the complete variable domain is EPEVTQTPSHQVTQMGQEVILRCVPISNHLYFYWYRQILGQKVEFLVSFYNNEISEKSEIFDDQFSVERPDGSNFTLKIRSTKLEDSAMYFCASSEASSGETQYFGPGTRLLVL.

The CDR3 sequence: CSVEGGITDTQYF. Here the CDR3 DNA reads TGCAGCGTTGAGGGGGGGATCACAGATACGCAGTATTTT. The chain carries TRBV29-1 and TRBJ2-3, with TRBD2 matching over 7 bases. The V gene's germline CDR1 is SQVTM and CDR2 ANQGSEA. J was trimmed by 2 bases and V by 3 bases; bases with no gene match: 2. This CDR3 spans 13 amino acids.

The CDR3 sequence: CASSLAPGETQYF. Written as DNA, the CDR3 is TGTGCCAGTTCACTAGCTCCAGGGGAGACCCAGTACTTC. The V and J genes are TRBV19 and TRBJ2-5, with D perhaps TRBD2 (6 bases). Trimming pared 8 bases from V and 5 bases from J, leaving 15 bases between. The CDR3 loop spans 13 amino acids. From germline, CDR1 is LNHDA and CDR2 SQIVND (reference sequence).

The CDR3 here is CASSMTGYQPQHF. CDR3 nucleotides: TGTGCCAGCAGTATGACAGGTTATCAGCCCCAGCATTTT. The chain uses TRBV6-1 and TRBJ1-5, with D possibly matching TRBD1 (6 bases). Per the germline V gene, CDR1 is MNHNS and CDR2 is SASEGT. This CDR3 is 13 amino acids long. Trimming cost V 5 bases and J 5 bases, with 10 bases left between them.

This rearrangement joins TRBV7-9 to TRBJ1-6, with D uncertain. CDR1 and CDR2 (germline): SEHNR, FQNEAQ (reference sequence). The CDR3 is 16 amino acids. Trimming removed 3 bases at V and 9 bases at J, with 18 bases between. The CDR3 nucleotides read TGTGCCAGCAGCTTGATTGGCGCGGTAAAAGTTTCACCCCTCCACTTT. Amino acids: CASSLIGAVKVSPLHF.

The J gene is TRBJ1-1, the V gene TRBV7-2, with 7 bases that match TRBD1. CDR1 and CDR2 from the germline V gene are SGHTA and FQGNSA. CDR3 size: 13 residues. With 5 bases clipped from V and 4 bases from J, the junction kept 4 bases outside the gene matches. CDR3 coding DNA: TGTGCCAGCAGCGTGGGACAGATCACTGAAGCTTTCTTT. The encoded protein is CASSVGQITEAFF.

The gene calls are TRBV6-1 and TRBJ1-5, with D possibly TRBD1 on 5 matching bases. Germline loops: CDR1 MNHNS, CDR2 SASEGT. The V end was cut by 6 bases, the J end by 2 bases, with 8 bases between. The CDR3 loop spans 13 amino acids. CDR3 amino acids: CASSGGGNQPQHF. Written as DNA, the CDR3 is TGTGCCAGCAGCGGGGGTGGCAATCAGCCCCAGCATTTT.

This clone has only a few counts. The chain recombines TRBV28 with TRBJ1-1, with D hard to call. V lost 5 bases to trimming and J lost 0 bases, with 10 bases between them. Germline V gene data show CDR1 as MDHEN and CDR2 as SYDVKM. This CDR3 spans 14 amino acids. For the CDR3, the DNA is TGTGCCAGCAGTGAGTATGGGATGAACACTGAAGCTTTCTTT. It specifies CASSEYGMNTEAFF.

This clone appeared once. V is TRBV5-1 and J is TRBJ2-7; TRBD2 agrees at 7 bases. V gave up 0 bases and J gave up 3 bases; unmatched junction bases: 3. The CDR3 covers 14 residues. Germline CDR1 is SGHRS and CDR2 is YFSETQ. This CDR3 is CASSLDGGNYEQYF. The CDR3 DNA is TGCGCCAGCAGCTTGGACGGGGGGAACTACGAGCAGTACTTC. Full variable domain (missing parts from reference TRBV5-1 and TRBJ2-7): KAGVTQTPRYLIKTRGQQVTLSCSPISGHRSVSWYQQTPGQGLQFLFEYFSETQRNKGNFPGRFSGRQFSNSRSEMNVSTLELGDSALYLCASSLDGGNYEQYFGPGTRLTVT.

The J gene is TRBJ2-5, the V gene TRBV10-3; 11 bases line up with TRBD2. CDR3 length: 16 amino acids. V shed 0 bases, J shed 2 bases, and the junction held 2 bases outside the gene matches. The germline V gene has CDR1 ENHRY and CDR2 SYGVKD. The CDR3 region is CAISESASGGQETQYF. The CDR3 DNA follows: TGTGCCATCAGTGAGTCGGCTAGCGGGGGGCAAGAGACCCAGTACTTC.

The rearrangement joins TRBV5-1 to TRBJ1-5, with D maybe TRBD1 (6 bases). The CDR3 is 15 amino acids. Trimming cost V 0 bases and J 5 bases, with 12 bases left between them. Germline V CDR1 and CDR2: SGHRS, YFSETQ. CDR3 region: CASSLAGQRDQPQHF. The CDR3 DNA follows: TGCGCCAGCAGCTTGGCCGGACAGCGAGATCAGCCCCAGCATTTT.

This sequence joins TRBV5-4 and TRBJ1-1, with D perhaps matching TRBD1 (5 bases). Germline V lookup: CDR1 SGHNT, CDR2 YYREEE (reference sequence). CDR3 length: 15 amino acids. V lost 1 base to trimming and J lost 1 base, with 11 bases between them. The CDR3, as DNA: TGTGCCAGCAGCTTGTATCAGGGCCAGAACACTGAAGCTTTCTTT. Amino acids: CASSLYQGQNTEAFF.